This T cell receptor beta chain was documented in a study of OX40 agonist ivuxolimab in advanced cancers. Study summary: Among those enrolled, mean age was roughly 62 years (range 23 to 79) and 82.7% were male. People who had prior anti-PD-1, anti-PD-L1 or anti-CTLA-4 therapy could take part, and under 50% had some.

Produced via immunoSEQ multiplex PCR; TCRdb's table is partial and in-frame only. The table has over 65,000 clones, about 92% seen once. Trimming shortened V by 2 bases and J by 1 base, and 11 bases separated the two germline ends. Germline V lookup: CDR1 KGHSH, CDR2 LQKENI. This CDR3 is 15 amino acids long. The sample in question was CD4+ or CD8+ T cells sorted from blood, obtained in a trial of the OX40 agonist ivuxolimab. This sequence originates from an adult with an advanced solid tumor such as melanoma, head and neck, liver or kidney cancer. This sequence joins TRBV18 and TRBJ1-1, with D unclear. The CDR3 reads CASSPGQAPNTEAFF. The DNA for the CDR3 is TGTGCCAGCTCACCAGGTCAAGCTCCGAACACTGAAGCTTTCTTT.